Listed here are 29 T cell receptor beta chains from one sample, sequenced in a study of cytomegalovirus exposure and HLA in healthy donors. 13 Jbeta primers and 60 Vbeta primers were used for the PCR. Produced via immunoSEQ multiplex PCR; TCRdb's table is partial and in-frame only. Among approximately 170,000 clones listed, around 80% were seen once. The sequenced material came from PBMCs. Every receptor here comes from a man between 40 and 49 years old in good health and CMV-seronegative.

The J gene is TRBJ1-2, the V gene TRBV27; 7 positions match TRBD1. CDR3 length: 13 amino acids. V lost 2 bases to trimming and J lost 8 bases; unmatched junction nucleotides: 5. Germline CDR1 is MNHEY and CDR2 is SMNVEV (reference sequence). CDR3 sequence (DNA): TGTGCCAGCAGTTTAAAGGGGGCGTCGGGCTACACCTTC. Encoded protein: CASSLKGASGYTF.

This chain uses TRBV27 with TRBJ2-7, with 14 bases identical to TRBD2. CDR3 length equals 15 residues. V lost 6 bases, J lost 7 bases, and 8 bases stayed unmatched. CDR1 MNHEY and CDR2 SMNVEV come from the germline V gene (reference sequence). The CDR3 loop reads CASRGTSGRSREQYF. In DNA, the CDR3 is TGTGCCAGCAGGGGGACTAGCGGGAGAAGCCGGGAGCAGTACTTC.

CDR3 sequence: CASSMDRRSNQPQHF. The CDR3 nucleotides are TGTGCCAGTAGTATGGACAGGCGGAGCAATCAGCCCCAGCATTTT. The rearrangement joins TRBV19 to TRBJ1-5; 7 bases map to TRBD1. The CDR3 extends over 15 amino acids. CDR1 and CDR2 from the germline V gene are LNHDA and SQIVND (reference sequence). Losses at the gene ends were 3 bases for V and 1 base for J; bases not matched to a gene: 3.

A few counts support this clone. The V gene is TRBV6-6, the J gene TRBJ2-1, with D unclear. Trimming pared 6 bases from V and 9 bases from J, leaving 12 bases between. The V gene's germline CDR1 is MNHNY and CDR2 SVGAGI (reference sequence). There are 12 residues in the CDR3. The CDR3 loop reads CASSQSWSEQFF. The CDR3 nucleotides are TGTGCCAGCAGCCAAAGTTGGAGTGAGCAGTTCTTC.

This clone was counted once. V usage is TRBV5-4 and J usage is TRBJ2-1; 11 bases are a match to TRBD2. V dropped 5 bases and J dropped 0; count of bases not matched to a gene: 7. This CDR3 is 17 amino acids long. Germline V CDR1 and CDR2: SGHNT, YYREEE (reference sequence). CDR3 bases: TGTGCCAGCAGGCGGGGACTAGCGGAGACCTCCTACAATGAGCAGTTCTTC. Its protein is CASRRGLAETSYNEQFF.

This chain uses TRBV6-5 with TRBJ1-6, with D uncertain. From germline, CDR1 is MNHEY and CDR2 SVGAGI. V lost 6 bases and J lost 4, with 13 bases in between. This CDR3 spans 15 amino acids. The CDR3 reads CASSINRGYNSPLHF. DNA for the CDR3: TGTGCCAGCAGCATCAACAGAGGGTATAATTCACCCCTCCACTTT.

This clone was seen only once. The CDR3 DNA follows: TGTGCCAGCAGACAAAGGGCACAGGTACCCGGGGAGCTGTTTTTT. Protein: CASRQRAQVPGELFF. This sequence joins TRBV2 and TRBJ2-2, with D perhaps matching TRBD1 (5 bases). CDR1 is SNHLY and CDR2 is FYNNEI in the germline V gene. V lost 6 bases to trimming and J lost 6 bases, with 17 bases between them. The CDR3 is 15 amino acids.

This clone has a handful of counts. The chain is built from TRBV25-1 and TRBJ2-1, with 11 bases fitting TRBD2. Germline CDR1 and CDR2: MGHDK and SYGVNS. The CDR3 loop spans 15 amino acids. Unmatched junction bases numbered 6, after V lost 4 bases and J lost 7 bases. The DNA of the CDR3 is TGTGCCAGCAGTGCACTAGCGGGAGAGAGGAATGAGCAGTTCTTC. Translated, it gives CASSALAGERNEQFF.

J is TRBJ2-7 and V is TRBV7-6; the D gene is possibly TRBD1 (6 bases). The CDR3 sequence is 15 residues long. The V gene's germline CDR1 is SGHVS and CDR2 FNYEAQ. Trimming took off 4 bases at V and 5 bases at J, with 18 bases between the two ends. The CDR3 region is CASSSLGGMGDEQYF. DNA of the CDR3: TGTGCCAGCAGCTCGCTAGGGGGAATGGGCGACGAGCAGTACTTC.

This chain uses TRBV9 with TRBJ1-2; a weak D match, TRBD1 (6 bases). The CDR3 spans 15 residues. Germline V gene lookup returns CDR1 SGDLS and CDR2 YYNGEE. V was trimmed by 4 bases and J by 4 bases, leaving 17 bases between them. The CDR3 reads CASSPSGGAGYGYTF. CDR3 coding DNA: TGTGCCAGCAGCCCTTCGGGGGGGGCGGGCTATGGCTACACCTTC. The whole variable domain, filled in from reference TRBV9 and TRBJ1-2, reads DSGVTQTPKHLITATGQRVTLRCSPRSGDLSVYWYQQSLDQGLQFLIQYYNGEERAKGNILERFSAQQFPDLHSELNLSSLELGDSALYFCASSPSGGAGYGYTFGSGTRLTVV.

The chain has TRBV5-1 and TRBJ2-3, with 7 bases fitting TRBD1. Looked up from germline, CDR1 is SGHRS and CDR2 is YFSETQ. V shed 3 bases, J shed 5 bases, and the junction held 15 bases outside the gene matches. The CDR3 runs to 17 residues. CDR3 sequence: CASSSRQGGFVGDTQYF. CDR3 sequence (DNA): TGCGCCAGCAGCTCCCGACAGGGTGGATTCGTGGGAGATACGCAGTATTTT.

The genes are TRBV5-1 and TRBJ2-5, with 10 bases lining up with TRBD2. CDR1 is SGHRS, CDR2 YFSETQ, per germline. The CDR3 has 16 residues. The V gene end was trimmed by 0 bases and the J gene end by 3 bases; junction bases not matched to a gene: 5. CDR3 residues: CASSLARTSGEETQYF. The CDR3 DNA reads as TGCGCCAGCAGCTTGGCGCGGACTAGCGGTGAAGAGACCCAGTACTTC.

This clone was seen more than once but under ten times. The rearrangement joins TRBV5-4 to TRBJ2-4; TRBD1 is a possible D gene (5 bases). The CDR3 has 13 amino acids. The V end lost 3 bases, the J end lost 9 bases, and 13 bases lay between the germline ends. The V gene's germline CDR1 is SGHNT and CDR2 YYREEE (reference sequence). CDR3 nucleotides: TGTGCCAGCAGCTATTGGACATTGGGCATTCAGTACTTC. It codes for CASSYWTLGIQYF.

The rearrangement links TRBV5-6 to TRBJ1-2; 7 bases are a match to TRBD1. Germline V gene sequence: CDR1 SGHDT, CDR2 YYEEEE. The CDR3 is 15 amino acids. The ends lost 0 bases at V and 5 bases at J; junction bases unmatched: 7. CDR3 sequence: CASSLVSRDSYGYTF. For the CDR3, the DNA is TGTGCCAGCAGCTTGGTGTCACGGGACAGTTATGGCTACACCTTC.

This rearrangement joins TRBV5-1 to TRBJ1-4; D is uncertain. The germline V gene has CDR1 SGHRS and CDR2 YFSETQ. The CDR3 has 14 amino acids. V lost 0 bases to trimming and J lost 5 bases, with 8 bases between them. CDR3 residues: CASSLGQRNEKLFF. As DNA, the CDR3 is TGCGCCAGCAGCTTGGGACAACGAAATGAAAAACTGTTTTTT.

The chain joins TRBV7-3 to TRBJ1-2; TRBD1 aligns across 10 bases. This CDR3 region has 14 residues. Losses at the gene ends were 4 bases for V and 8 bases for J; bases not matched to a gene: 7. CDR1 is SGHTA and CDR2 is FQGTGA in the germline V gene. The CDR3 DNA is TGTGCCAGCAGCTCGGGACAGGGGCCGGGAGGCTACACCTTC. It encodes CASSSGQGPGGYTF.

The CDR3 coding sequence is TGTGCCAGCAGCTTAGAGGGGGTCTCTAGCCAAGAGACCCAGTACTTC. Protein: CASSLEGVSSQETQYF. V usage is TRBV7-9 and J usage is TRBJ2-5; D is possibly TRBD1 (6 bases). Trimming stripped 1 base from V and 1 base from J, with 13 bases between. CDR3 length equals 16 residues. CDR1 and CDR2 (germline): SEHNR, FQNEAQ (reference sequence).

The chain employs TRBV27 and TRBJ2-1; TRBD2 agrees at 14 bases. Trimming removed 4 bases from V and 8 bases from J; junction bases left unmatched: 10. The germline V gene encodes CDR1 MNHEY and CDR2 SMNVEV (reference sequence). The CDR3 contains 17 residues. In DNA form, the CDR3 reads TGTGCCAGCAGTTCGTTGACTAGCGGGAGGGCGGGGGATGAGCAGTTCTTC. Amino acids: CASSSLTSGRAGDEQFF.

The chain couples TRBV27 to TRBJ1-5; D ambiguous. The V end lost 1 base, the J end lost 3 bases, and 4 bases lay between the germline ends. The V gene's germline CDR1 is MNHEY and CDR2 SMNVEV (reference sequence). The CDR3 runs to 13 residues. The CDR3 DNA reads TGTGCCAGCAGTTTATTCTTCAATCAGCCCCAGCATTTT. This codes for CASSLFFNQPQHF.

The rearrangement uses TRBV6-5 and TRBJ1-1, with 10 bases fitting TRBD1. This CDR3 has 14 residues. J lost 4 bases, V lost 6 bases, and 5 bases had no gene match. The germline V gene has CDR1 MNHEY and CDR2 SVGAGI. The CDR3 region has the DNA TGTGCCAGCAGGGACAGGGGGGAGGTCACTGAAGCTTTCTTT. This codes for CASRDRGEVTEAFF.

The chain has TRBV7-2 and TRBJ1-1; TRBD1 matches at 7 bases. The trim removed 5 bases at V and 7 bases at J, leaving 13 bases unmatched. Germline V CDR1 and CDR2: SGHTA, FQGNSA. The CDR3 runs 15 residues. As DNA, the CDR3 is TGTGCCAGCAGCCTGACAGGGTGGTCCGAAAATGAAGCTTTCTTT. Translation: CASSLTGWSENEAFF.

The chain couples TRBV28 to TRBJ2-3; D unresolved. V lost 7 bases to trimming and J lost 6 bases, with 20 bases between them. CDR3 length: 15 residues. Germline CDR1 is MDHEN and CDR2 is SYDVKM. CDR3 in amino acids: CASTPLAETPDTQYF. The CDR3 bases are TGTGCCAGCACCCCCCTTGCGGAGACCCCCGATACGCAGTATTTT.

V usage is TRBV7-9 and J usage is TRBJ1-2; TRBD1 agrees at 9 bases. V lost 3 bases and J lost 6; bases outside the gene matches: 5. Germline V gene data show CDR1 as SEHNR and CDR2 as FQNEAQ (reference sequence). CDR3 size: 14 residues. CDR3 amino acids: CASSLDRGGDGYTF. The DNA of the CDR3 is TGTGCCAGCAGCTTGGACAGGGGAGGGGATGGCTACACCTTC.

This CDR3 reads CASSLRGSQDTDTQYF. The CDR3 DNA reads TGTGCCAGCAGCTTAAGGGGCAGCCAGGACACAGATACGCAGTATTTT. The rearrangement joins TRBV7-9 to TRBJ2-3, with D possibly matching TRBD1 (5 bases). The germline V gene has CDR1 SEHNR and CDR2 FQNEAQ (reference sequence). V lost 2 bases, J lost 2 bases, and 14 bases lay in between. CDR3 length: 16 residues.

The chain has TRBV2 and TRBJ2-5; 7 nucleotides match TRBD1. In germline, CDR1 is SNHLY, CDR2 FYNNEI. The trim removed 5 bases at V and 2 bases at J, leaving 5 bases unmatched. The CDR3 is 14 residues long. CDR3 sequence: CASSRQGFQETQYF. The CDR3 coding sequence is TGTGCCAGCAGTCGACAGGGCTTTCAAGAGACCCAGTACTTC.

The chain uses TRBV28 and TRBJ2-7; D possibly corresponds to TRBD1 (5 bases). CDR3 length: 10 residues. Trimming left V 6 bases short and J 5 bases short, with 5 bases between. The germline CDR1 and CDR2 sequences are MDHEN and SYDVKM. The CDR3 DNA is TGTGCCAGCAGAGGGGACGAGCAGTACTTC. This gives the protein CASRGDEQYF.

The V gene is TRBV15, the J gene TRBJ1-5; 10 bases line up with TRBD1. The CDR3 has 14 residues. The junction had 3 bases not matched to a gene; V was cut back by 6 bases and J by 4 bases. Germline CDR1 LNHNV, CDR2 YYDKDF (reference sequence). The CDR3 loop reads CATSPDRGNQPQHF. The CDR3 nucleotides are TGTGCCACCAGTCCGGACAGGGGGAATCAGCCCCAGCATTTT.

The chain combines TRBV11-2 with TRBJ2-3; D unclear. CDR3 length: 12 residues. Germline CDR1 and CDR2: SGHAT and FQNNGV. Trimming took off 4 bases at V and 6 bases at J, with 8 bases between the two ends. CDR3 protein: CASSSTGDTQYF. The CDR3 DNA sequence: TGTGCCAGCAGCTCAACCGGGGATACGCAGTATTTT.

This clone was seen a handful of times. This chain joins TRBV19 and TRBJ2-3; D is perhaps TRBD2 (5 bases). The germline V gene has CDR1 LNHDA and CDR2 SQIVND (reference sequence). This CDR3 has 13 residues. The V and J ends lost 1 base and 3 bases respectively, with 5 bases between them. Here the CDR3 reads CASSIGLTDTQYF. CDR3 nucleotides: TGTGCCAGTAGTATAGGACTAACAGATACGCAGTATTTT.